A selection of T cell receptor beta chains follows, all from one sample in a study of shared clonotypes between healthy human individuals. The protocol was immunoSEQ multiplex PCR, while the TCRdb copy is restricted to in-frame clones and leaves out a portion. The sample yields some 650,000 clones, roughly 97% seen once. The specimen was naive CD4+ T cells sorted from blood. The receptors stem from a woman in her 30s in good health. Both conserved end residues are part of each CDR3.

j_gene: TRBJ2-7
v_gene: TRBV28
CDR3aa: CASSSGQGVKEQYF

j_gene: TRBJ2-1
v_gene: TRBV25-1
CDR3aa: CASSESGTRSYNEQFF

j_gene: TRBJ2-7
v_gene: TRBV28
CDR3aa: CASSPLAGRNEQYF

j_gene: TRBJ1-1
v_gene: TRBV4-1
CDR3aa: CASSQDGAGNTEAFF

j_gene: TRBJ1-2
v_gene: TRBV28
CDR3aa: CASSLPPGTGVGYTF

j_gene: TRBJ2-2
v_gene: TRBV7-9
CDR3aa: CASSLEGLGRDTGELFF

j_gene: TRBJ2-1
v_gene: TRBV5-3
CDR3aa: CARSLRPWEQFF

j_gene: TRBJ2-7
v_gene: TRBV19
CDR3aa: CASQSAGTSPYEQYF

j_gene: NA
v_gene: TRBV10-3
CDR3aa: CAISESLAGGLYEQYF

j_gene: TRBJ1-5
v_gene: TRBV27
CDR3aa: CASSSRQGAGQPQHF

j_gene: TRBJ1-5
v_gene: TRBV5-1
CDR3aa: CASSLEGLDQPQHF

j_gene: TRBJ2-3
v_gene: TRBV5-1
CDR3aa: CASSLGNSPKGDTQYF

j_gene: TRBJ2-7
v_gene: TRBV15
CDR3aa: CATTEDRGRNEQYF

j_gene: TRBJ1-5
v_gene: TRBV7-8
CDR3aa: CASSTSELGNQPQHF

j_gene: TRBJ2-1
v_gene: TRBV14
CDR3aa: CASSQVGRKMWDNSLYNEQFF

j_gene: TRBJ1-5
v_gene: TRBV11-3
CDR3aa: CAMWRDQPQHF

j_gene: TRBJ1-5
v_gene: TRBV7-2
CDR3aa: CASSRRDLTGPPQHF

j_gene: TRBJ2-1
v_gene: TRBV10-2
CDR3aa: CASLLAGGNEQFF

j_gene: TRBJ1-2
v_gene: TRBV28
CDR3aa: CASSLRGYGYTF

j_gene: TRBJ1-5
v_gene: TRBV6-4
CDR3aa: CASSSPGGSNQPQHF

j_gene: TRBJ2-3
v_gene: TRBV5-1
CDR3aa: CASSAPGLAGVSTDTQYF

j_gene: TRBJ1-1
v_gene: TRBV7-2
CDR3aa: CASSSDRGMNTEAFF

j_gene: TRBJ2-1
v_gene: TRBV5-1
CDR3aa: CASSLAAGGKGYNEQFF

j_gene: TRBJ2-2
v_gene: TRBV27
CDR3aa: CASRSLGTSSAGELFF

j_gene: TRBJ2-5
v_gene: TRBV7-9
CDR3aa: CASSRWTSGMETQYF

j_gene: TRBJ2-7
v_gene: TRBV5-1
CDR3aa: CASSLEFPYEQYF

j_gene: TRBJ1-3
v_gene: TRBV5-4
CDR3aa: CASSLTGGSGNTIYF

j_gene: TRBJ2-2
v_gene: TRBV5-4
CDR3aa: CASSRSLDTGELFF

j_gene: TRBJ2-7
v_gene: TRBV6-5
CDR3aa: CASRIRDGDYEQYF

j_gene: TRBJ2-3
v_gene: TRBV19
CDR3aa: CASRDRGGTSTDTQYF

j_gene: TRBJ2-1
v_gene: TRBV7-8
CDR3aa: CASGTGGAYNEQFF

j_gene: TRBJ1-5
v_gene: TRBV6-6
CDR3aa: CASSYHDREWQPQHF

j_gene: TRBJ2-5
v_gene: TRBV7-8
CDR3aa: CASSFESQETQYF

j_gene: TRBJ2-2
v_gene: TRBV19
CDR3aa: CASSIRLANTGELFF

j_gene: TRBJ2-2
v_gene: TRBV10-3
CDR3aa: CAIRGLAVTGELFF

j_gene: TRBJ2-5
v_gene: TRBV7-9
CDR3aa: CASSLDWVEETQYF

j_gene: TRBJ2-7
v_gene: TRBV2
CDR3aa: CASSERAGVWKQYF

j_gene: TRBJ2-3
v_gene: TRBV4-1
CDR3aa: CASSQGQGRSDTQYF

j_gene: TRBJ2-5
v_gene: TRBV28
CDR3aa: CASSFATEETQYF

j_gene: TRBJ2-3
v_gene: TRBV28
CDR3aa: CASSPGGVVLSDTQYF

j_gene: TRBJ2-5
v_gene: TRBV18
CDR3aa: CASSPGTRRPQETQYF

j_gene: TRBJ2-2
v_gene: TRBV5-4
CDR3aa: CASTTGGRTTGELFF